Included here is one TCR beta chain sequence, with context. What antigen it recognizes has not been identified. Base qualities are not provided; no much larger clone lies one nucleotide away. This sample was taken from a study of blood T cell repertoires in COVID-19 (dated by TCRdb to 2018 to 2021). For the wider study: The collaborator samples originated in the United States, Italy and Spain and spanned the acute and convalescent phases of COVID-19. The material from the prospective study consisted of cDNA or gDNA derived from T cells, B-cell-depleted T cells, or PBMCs. Subjects who had been exposed to COVID-19, were actively infected with it, or had recovered from it provided the deeply sampled blood TCRbeta repertoires that made up the dataset. The repertoires were released in a freely available public database meant as a resource for research on the immune response to SARS-CoV-2. Samples were obtained from the ongoing ImmuneRACE study (first 160 participants) and from roughly 1,300 subjects provided by 6 global collaborators. Sample metadata almost always included a de-identified subject ID, COVID-19 status, age in years and sex. HLA class I and class II types, where available, came from metadata supplied by the sample provider rather than from assay-based typing. The full study reports these points: How much clinical and demographic metadata was included differed by source and by participant, and the metadata was provided uncurated.

The collaborating institutions used their own protocols to collect whole blood in K2EDTA tubes. For TCRbeta analysis, collaborators shipped samples in one of three forms: frozen whole blood, isolated PBMCs, or DNA extracted from either of those sample types. Trimming leaves V shorter by 1 base and J shorter by 5 bases, with the junction holding 8 bases beyond the gene matches. The CDR3 numbers 16 residues from cysteine through phenylalanine. Left in the record is the CDR3 DNA by itself, 48 bases read in frame from the first base. CDR1 is given as SGHAT and CDR2 as FQNNGV, both from the germline V gene. TCRbeta CDR3 regions were amplified from genomic DNA by means of the immunoSEQ Assay, a bias-controlled multiplex PCR. The study's processing was this. The number of nucleated cells in each sample was estimated from the amplification of reference gene primers within the assay. Sequence reads were collapsed and filtered to measure the absolute abundance of every unique TCRbeta CDR3 rearrangement. For each sample, productive Simpson clonality was calculated as the square root of Simpson's diversity index across productive rearrangements. TCRdb limited this immuneACCESS table to in-frame rearrangements with V and J called. A share of clones is missing; checked studies link under half to unresolved V genes, and the rest is unexplained. V, J and clone size derive from that table, while D and trimming were established from the DNA sequence. This sample holds under 350,000 clones; 80% to 90% were observed only once. The ten largest clones take up roughly 9.6% of the sample.

The sequence derives from a woman in her seventies with acute or convalescent COVID-19. This receptor chain uses TRBV11-2 and TRBJ2-5, and TRBD2 matches 9 of the central bases. The sample consisted of peripheral blood. The CDR3 protein is CASSLGVAGDAETQYF. In nucleotides, the sequence is TGTGCCAGCAGCTTAGGGGTAGCGGGGGACGCGGAGACCCAGTACTTC.